The next 15 T cell receptor beta chains were all read from a single sample in a study of T cell responses to AZD1222 COVID-19 vaccine. Sequencing used immunoSEQ multiplex PCR; TCRdb keeps in-frame clones, though not all of them. The sample includes around 110,000 clones, about 91% seen only once; the top ten take 1.5% to 2%. The input for sequencing was peripheral blood, taken on day 0 of AZD1222 vaccination. The source of these receptors is an adult in good health.

The chain carries TRBV7-2 and TRBJ1-1; TRBD1 might be the D (5 bases). Looked up from germline, CDR1 is SGHTA and CDR2 is FQGNSA. V lost 5 bases to trimming and J lost 1 base, with 17 bases between them. The CDR3 has 16 amino acids. CDR3 region: CASSLARVGGNTEAFF. The DNA of the CDR3 is TGTGCCAGCAGCCTCGCCAGGGTGGGTGGGAACACTGAAGCTTTCTTT.

The rearrangement joins TRBV4-3 to TRBJ1-2; D ambiguous. V lost 4 bases to trimming and J lost 4 bases, with 16 bases between them. Germline V lookup: CDR1 LGHNA, CDR2 YSLEER. CDR3 length equals 15 residues. CDR3 DNA sequence: TGCGCCAGCAGCCCTGACCGAACCGACACCTATGGCTACACCTTC. Translating it yields CASSPDRTDTYGYTF.

The gene calls are TRBV6-5 and TRBJ2-1; 10 bases are shared with TRBD2. Germline V CDR1 and CDR2: MNHEY, SVGAGI. V was clipped by 5 bases and J by 10 bases; unmatched bases: 8. The CDR3 runs to 14 residues. The CDR3 here is CASSPPAGGGEQFF. CDR3 nucleotides: TGTGCCAGCAGTCCCCCAGCGGGAGGGGGGGAGCAGTTCTTC.

The rearrangement links TRBV7-2 to TRBJ1-5; D is unresolved. Germline CDR1 reads SGHTA; CDR2 reads FQGNSA. Trimming removed 3 bases at V and 7 bases at J, with 10 bases between. This CDR3 comprises 13 residues. CDR3 sequence reads: CASSFQRWQPQHF. The CDR3 DNA sequence: TGTGCCAGCAGCTTCCAGAGGTGGCAGCCCCAGCATTTT.

On this clone itself: At one of its ends the junction is not consistent with the germline gene, which may arise from a read error. The genes are TRBV14 and TRBJ1-3; D call uncertain. The CDR3 contains 11 residues. The germline V gene has CDR1 SGHDN and CDR2 FVKESK. CDR3 bases: TGTGCCAGCAGCGAAGAAAACACCATATATTTT. This codes for CASSEENTIYF.

The J gene is TRBJ2-1, the V gene TRBV2; 8 bases are shared with TRBD2. V shed 9 bases and J 11 bases; nucleotides not matched to a gene: 6. The germline V gene has CDR1 SNHLY and CDR2 FYNNEI. The CDR3 is made up of 11 amino acids. The CDR3 DNA reads TGTGCCAGTACGCGCGGGGGGCAGCAGTTCTTC. It yields the protein CASTRGGQQFF. The variable domain in full, completed from reference TRBV2 and TRBJ2-1, reads EPEVTQTPSHQVTQMGQEVILRCVPISNHLYFYWYRQILGQKVEFLVSFYNNEISEKSEIFDDQFSVERPDGSNFTLKIRSTKLEDSAMYFCASTRGGQQFFGPGTRLTVL.

The chain has TRBV4-2 and TRBJ2-1, with 14 nucleotides matching TRBD2. V was pared by 4 bases and J by 8 bases, with 10 bases of the junction left unmatched. The germline CDR1 and CDR2 sequences are LGHNA and YNFKEQ. The CDR3 is 17 residues long. The CDR3 loop is CASSPRGTSGSRDEQFF. CDR3 in DNA: TGTGCCAGCAGCCCCCGCGGGACTAGCGGGAGTAGGGATGAGCAGTTCTTC.

V usage is TRBV5-1 and J usage is TRBJ1-3; D possibly corresponds to TRBD1 (6 bases). V lost 1 base and J lost 2, with 7 bases in between. The CDR3 loop spans 14 amino acids. Germline-derived CDR1 and CDR2 are SGHRS and YFSETQ. The CDR3 DNA sequence: TGCGCCAGCAGCTTGACAGGGCCTGGAAACACCATATATTTT. As protein: CASSLTGPGNTIYF.

This chain uses TRBV18 with TRBJ2-7, with TRBD1 matching over 9 bases. V was clipped by 4 bases and J by 6 bases; unmatched bases: 10. Germline CDR1 is KGHSH and CDR2 is LQKENI. This CDR3 has 15 residues. The CDR3 DNA follows: TGTGCCAGCTCACAGGGACAGGGAAGGTCCGCCGAGCAGTACGTC. This sequence encodes CASSQGQGRSAEQYV.

The CDR3 region is CASSPFGRGGAGTEAFF. The CDR3 DNA follows: TGTGCCAGCTCACCATTTGGAAGAGGGGGCGCGGGCACTGAAGCTTTCTTT. The rearrangement links TRBV18 to TRBJ1-1; 7 bases line up with TRBD1. V shed 2 bases and J 4 bases; nucleotides not matched to a gene: 13. The CDR3 runs 17 residues. In germline, CDR1 is KGHSH, CDR2 LQKENI.

The chain is built from TRBV2 and TRBJ1-2, with D possibly matching TRBD1 (6 bases). Germline V gene data show CDR1 as SNHLY and CDR2 as FYNNEI. This CDR3 spans 11 amino acids. Trimming pared 8 bases from V and 8 bases from J, leaving 12 bases between. The CDR3 reads CASGGLEGYTF. The CDR3 DNA is TGTGCCAGCGGGGGGCTTGAGGGCTACACCTTC.

This chain uses TRBV7-9 with TRBJ1-1, with D possibly TRBD1 on 5 matching bases. Looked up from germline, CDR1 is SEHNR and CDR2 is FQNEAQ (reference sequence). The CDR3 has 13 residues. V was trimmed by 6 bases and J by 3 bases, leaving 11 bases between them. The CDR3 here is CASSGDAHTEAFF. The CDR3 nucleotides are TGTGCCAGCAGTGGGGACGCGCACACTGAAGCTTTCTTT.

A few counts support this clone. The DNA for the CDR3 is TGCGCCAGCAGTGTTAAGCGGGAGATGTACGAGCAGTACGTC. Protein: CASSVKREMYEQYV. The chain carries TRBV10-1 and TRBJ2-7; 8 bases match TRBD2. J gave up 4 bases and V 4 bases, and 6 bases lay outside the gene matches. Germline V lookup: CDR1 WNHNN, CDR2 SYGVQD (reference sequence). There are 14 residues in the CDR3.

The rearrangement joins TRBV18 to TRBJ1-1; D gene unclear. Germline loops: CDR1 KGHSH, CDR2 LQKENI. CDR3 length equals 14 residues. The germline V and J ends were trimmed by 4 bases and 5 bases, with 14 bases remaining between them. The CDR3 region is CASSLGPGETEAFF. The CDR3 nucleotides read TGTGCCAGCTCACTCGGACCCGGGGAGACTGAAGCTTTCTTT.

V and J are TRBV14 and TRBJ2-7, with D possibly TRBD1 on 5 matching bases. Germline V gene lookup returns CDR1 SGHDN and CDR2 FVKESK. CDR3 length equals 12 residues. Trimming stripped 0 bases from V and 5 bases from J, with 5 bases between. This chain's CDR3 is CASSQEGHEQYF. CDR3 DNA: TGTGCCAGCAGCCAAGAGGGGCACGAGCAGTACTTC.